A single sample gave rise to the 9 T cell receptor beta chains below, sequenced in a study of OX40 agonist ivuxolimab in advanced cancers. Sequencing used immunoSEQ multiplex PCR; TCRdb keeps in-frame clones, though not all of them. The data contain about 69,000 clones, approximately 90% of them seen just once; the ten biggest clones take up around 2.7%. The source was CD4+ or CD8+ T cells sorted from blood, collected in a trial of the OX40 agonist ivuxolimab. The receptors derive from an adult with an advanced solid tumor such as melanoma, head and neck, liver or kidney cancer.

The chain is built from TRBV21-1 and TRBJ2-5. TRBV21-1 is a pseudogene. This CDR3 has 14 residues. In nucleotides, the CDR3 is TGTGCCAGCAGCGGCCGGGACCTTGAAGAGACCCAGTACTTC. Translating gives CASSGRDLEETQYF.

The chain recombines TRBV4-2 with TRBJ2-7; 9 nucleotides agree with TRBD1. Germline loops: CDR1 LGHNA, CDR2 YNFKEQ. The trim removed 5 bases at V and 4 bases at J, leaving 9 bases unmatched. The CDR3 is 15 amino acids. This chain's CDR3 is CASSLDRGNYYEQYF. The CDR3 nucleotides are TGTGCCAGCAGCTTGGACAGGGGAAATTATTACGAGCAGTACTTC.

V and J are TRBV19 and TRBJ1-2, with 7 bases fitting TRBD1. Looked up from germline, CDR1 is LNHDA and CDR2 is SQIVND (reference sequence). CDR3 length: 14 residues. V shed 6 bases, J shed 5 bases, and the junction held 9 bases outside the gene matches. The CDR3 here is CASRKKTGWYGYTF. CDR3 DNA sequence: TGTGCCAGTAGGAAGAAGACAGGGTGGTATGGCTACACCTTC.

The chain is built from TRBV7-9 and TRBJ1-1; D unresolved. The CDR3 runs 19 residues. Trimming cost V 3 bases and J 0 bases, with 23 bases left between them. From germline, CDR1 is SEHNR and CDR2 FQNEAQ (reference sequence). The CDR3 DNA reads TGTGCCAGCAGCTTCCCCCCCGTTAGGCCGAGCGGGTTGAACACTGAAGCTTTCTTT. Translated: CASSFPPVRPSGLNTEAFF.

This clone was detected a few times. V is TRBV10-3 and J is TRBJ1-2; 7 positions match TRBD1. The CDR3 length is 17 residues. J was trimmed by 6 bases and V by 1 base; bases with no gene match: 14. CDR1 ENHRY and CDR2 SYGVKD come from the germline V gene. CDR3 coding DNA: TGTGCCATCAGTGAGTTCAAGACAGGGTGGTCTCGGGATGGCTACACCTTC. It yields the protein CAISEFKTGWSRDGYTF.

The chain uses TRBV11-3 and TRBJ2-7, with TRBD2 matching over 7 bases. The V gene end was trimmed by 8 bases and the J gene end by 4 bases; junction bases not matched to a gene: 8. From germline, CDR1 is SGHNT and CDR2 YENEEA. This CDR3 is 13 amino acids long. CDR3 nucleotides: TGTGCCAGCGCCCTTAGGGGAGGGTACGAGCAGTACTTC. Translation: CASALRGGYEQYF.

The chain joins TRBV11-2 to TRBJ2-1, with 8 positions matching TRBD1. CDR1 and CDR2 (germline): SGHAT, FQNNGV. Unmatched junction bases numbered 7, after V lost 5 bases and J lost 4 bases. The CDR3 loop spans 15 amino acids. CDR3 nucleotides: TGTGCCAGCAGCACCGGGACAGGAGATTACAATGAGCAGTTCTTC. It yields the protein CASSTGTGDYNEQFF.

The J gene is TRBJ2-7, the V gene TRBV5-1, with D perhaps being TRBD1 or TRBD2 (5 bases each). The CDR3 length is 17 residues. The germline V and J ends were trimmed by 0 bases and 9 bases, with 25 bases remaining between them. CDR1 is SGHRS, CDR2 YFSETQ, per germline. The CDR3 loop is CASSLATSGTDLRGQYF. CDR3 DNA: TGCGCCAGCAGCTTGGCCACCTCCGGGACGGACTTACGAGGGCAGTACTTC.

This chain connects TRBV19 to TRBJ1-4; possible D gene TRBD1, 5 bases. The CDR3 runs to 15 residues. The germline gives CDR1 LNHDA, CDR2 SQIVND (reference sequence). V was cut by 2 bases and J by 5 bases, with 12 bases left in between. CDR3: CASSIMGRENEKLFF. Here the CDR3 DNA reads TGTGCCAGTAGTATAATGGGCAGGGAGAATGAAAAACTGTTTTTT.